This passage covers 26 T cell receptor beta chains from one sample sequenced in a study of vaccination and CD4 T cells after COVID-19. No antigen is known for these receptors. The Oncomine TCR Beta short-read assay was applied to DNA of cultured CD4+ T cells. Each CDR3 protein is one row after TCRdb ran MiXCR on the PCR reads. This table has about 6,800 distinct CDR3 sequences, roughly 27% appearing once. Treatment defined: approximately 9-day PBMC culture with coronavirus spike peptide pools or control peptides (ViraFEST assay). This specimen was CD4+ T cells from blood, cultured in vitro, taken after SARS-CoV-2 vaccination. These receptors were obtained from a human donor who had recovered from COVID-19.

This clonotype was seen only a few times. The genes are TRBV6-1 and TRBJ2-3; maybe TRBD1 (5 bases). V was pared by 9 bases and J by 0 bases, with 10 bases between. The CDR3 is 13 residues long. CDR1 and CDR2 (germline): MNHNS, SASEGT. The CDR3 bases are TGTGCCAGTTCTACAGGCAGCACAGATACGCAGTATTTT. Protein: CASSTGSTDTQYF.

This clonotype is classed as medium-sized (0.01 to 0.1%). The chain is built from TRBV29-1 and TRBJ2-5; D may be TRBD2 (6 bases). The V gene's germline CDR1 is SQVTM and CDR2 ANQGSEA. Trimming removed 6 bases from V and 5 bases from J, with 10 bases in between. The CDR3 sequence is 11 residues long. CDR3 DNA: TGCAGCGTGACTAGTTTCGAGACCCAGTACTTC. It encodes CSVTSFETQYF.

This clonotype was picked up a small number of times. The rearrangement uses TRBV7-9 and TRBJ1-2; possibly TRBD1 for D (5 bases). This CDR3 has 14 residues. Trimming left V 1 base short and J 8 bases short, with 14 bases between. Germline-derived CDR1 and CDR2 are SEHNR and FQNEAQ (reference sequence). The CDR3 DNA reads as TGTGCCAGCAGCTTAGTTCAGGGTAGAGACGGCTACACCTTC. The encoded protein is CASSLVQGRDGYTF.

Details on this clonotype: A much more abundant neighbour one base away suggests this may be a read error. The CDR3 does not end in the conserved phenylalanine or tryptophan, so this is likely a read error. J is TRBJ2-5 and V is TRBV20-1; D possibly corresponds to TRBD2 (7 bases). The CDR3 loop spans 15 amino acids. Germline CDR1 DFQATT, CDR2 SNEGSKA (reference sequence). With 0 bases removed from V and 5 bases from J, the gap between germline ends came to 16 bases. The chain's CDR3 is CSARDPGGLWETQYL. DNA of the CDR3: TGCAGTGCTAGAGATCCGGGGGGCTTGTGGGAGACCCAGTACCTC.

In its sample, this clonotype is medium-sized. The gene calls are TRBV20-1 and TRBJ2-5, with 7 positions matching TRBD2. CDR1 and CDR2 from the germline V gene are DFQATT and SNEGSKA (reference sequence). The CDR3 contains 14 residues. V lost 5 bases to trimming and J lost 5 bases; unmatched junction nucleotides: 11. CDR3 sequence reads: CSAASGGVGETQYF. The CDR3 nucleotides read TGCAGTGCTGCCTCGGGGGGAGTAGGGGAGACCCAGTACTTC.

The V call is TRBV19, the J call TRBJ2-3; the match to TRBD1 covers 8 bases. Germline V gene sequence: CDR1 LNHDA, CDR2 SQIVND (reference sequence). After removal of 5 bases from V and 3 bases from J, the junction contained 10 bases not matched to a gene. The CDR3 length is 16 residues. The CDR3 nucleotides read TGTGCCAGTAGTTCGAGGACAGGGCGGAGGACAGATACGCAGTATTTT. Its protein is CASSSRTGRRTDTQYF.

The chain combines TRBV18 with TRBJ2-1; D remains ambiguous. From germline, CDR1 is KGHSH and CDR2 LQKENI. CDR3 size: 14 residues. Trimming cost V 2 bases and J 6 bases, with 11 bases left between them. In nucleotides, the CDR3 is TGTGCCAGCTCACCAGTGGCAGGACCCAATGAGCAGTTCTTC. As protein: CASSPVAGPNEQFF.

The sample holds a few counts of this clonotype. This chain joins TRBV20-1 and TRBJ2-7, with 7 bases identical to TRBD2. The trim removed 3 bases at V and 6 bases at J, leaving 11 bases unmatched. The length of the CDR3 is 14 residues. Per the germline V gene, CDR1 is DFQATT and CDR2 is SNEGSKA (reference sequence). CDR3 loop: CSASGGRARGEQYF. The DNA for the CDR3 is TGCAGTGCTAGCGGGGGGAGGGCGCGGGGCGAGCAGTACTTC.

The genes are TRBV20-1 and TRBJ2-1; TRBD2 matches at 13 bases. The CDR3 consists of 13 residues. Germline V CDR1 and CDR2: DFQATT, SNEGSKA (reference sequence). The junction had 6 bases not matched to a gene; V was cut back by 6 bases and J by 10 bases. The DNA of the CDR3 is TGCAGTGCCAGGACTAGCGGGGGTGGGGAGCAGTTCTTC. This translates into CSARTSGGGEQFF.

This chain connects TRBV6-1 to TRBJ2-1; 8 positions match TRBD1. With 6 bases clipped from V and 7 bases from J, the junction kept 8 bases outside the gene matches. The CDR3 runs to 14 residues. Germline assignment: CDR1 MNHNS and CDR2 SASEGT. The CDR3 coding sequence is TGTGCCAGCAGCACTCGGACAGGGAGGAATGAGCAGTTCTTC. The encoded protein is CASSTRTGRNEQFF.

This chain links TRBV28 with TRBJ1-2; no clear D. The CDR3 runs to 14 residues. Germline V gene data show CDR1 as MDHEN and CDR2 as SYDVKM. Between the trimmed V and J ends, which lost 10 bases and 4 bases, there was a span of 19 bases. For the CDR3, the DNA is TGTGCCATCCAGTCGGGCGCCACTGCCTATGGCTACACCTTC. The encoded protein is CAIQSGATAYGYTF.

This clonotype was seen a few times. The J gene is TRBJ2-7, the V gene TRBV29-1; tentatively, D is TRBD1 (6 bases). The CDR3 spans 16 residues. Per the germline V gene, CDR1 is SQVTM and CDR2 is ANQGSEA. V was cut by 1 base and J by 2 bases, with 18 bases left in between. CDR3 amino acids: CSVEVEGQWTPYEQYF. CDR3 nucleotide sequence: TGCAGCGTTGAAGTGGAAGGACAGTGGACACCCTACGAGCAGTACTTC.

The DNA for the CDR3 is TGTGCCAGCAGCTACCGGGACAGACTTAACTATGGCTACACCTTC. This codes for CASSYRDRLNYGYTF. The chain couples TRBV7-9 to TRBJ1-2, with TRBD1 matching over 7 bases. V dropped 4 bases and J dropped 1; count of bases not matched to a gene: 6. From germline, CDR1 is SEHNR and CDR2 FQNEAQ (reference sequence). This CDR3 comprises 15 residues. The full variable domain, completed using reference TRBV7-9 and TRBJ1-2, is DTGVSQNPRHKITKRGQNVTFRCDPISEHNRLYWYRQTLGQGPEFLTYFQNEAQLEKSRLLSDRFSAERPKGSFSTLEIQRTEQGDSAMYLCASSYRDRLNYGYTFGSGTRLTVV.

Sample share makes this clonotype medium-sized. V is TRBV29-1 and J is TRBJ1-5, with 10 bases aligning to TRBD1. This CDR3 is 16 amino acids long. The germline V gene encodes CDR1 SQVTM and CDR2 ANQGSEA. Unmatched junction bases numbered 8, after V lost 4 bases and J lost 2 bases. The CDR3 sequence: CSVAVGGTGGNQPQHF. Written as DNA, the CDR3 is TGCAGCGTTGCGGTGGGTGGGACAGGGGGCAATCAGCCCCAGCATTTT.

This clonotype is large by share. This chain connects TRBV6-1 to TRBJ2-7, with 7 nucleotides matching TRBD2. With V trimmed by 7 bases and J by 2 bases, 8 bases remained unmatched. The CDR3 runs 14 residues. The V gene's germline CDR1 is MNHNS and CDR2 SASEGT. The CDR3 protein is CASNPAGTTYEQYF. The CDR3 DNA follows: TGTGCCAGCAACCCAGCGGGAACTACCTACGAGCAGTACTTC.

By its share, this clonotype is medium-sized. The chain combines TRBV19 with TRBJ2-7; weak D call: TRBD1 (6 bases). Trimming took off 4 bases at V and 0 bases at J, with 10 bases between the two ends. This CDR3 comprises 14 residues. Germline V gene sequence: CDR1 LNHDA, CDR2 SQIVND (reference sequence). DNA of the CDR3: TGTGCCAGTAGTAACCCGGGACACTCCTACGAGCAGTACTTC. Translated, it gives CASSNPGHSYEQYF.

The genes are TRBV21-1 and TRBJ2-7; the table names TRBD1, a call not compared with the DNA. TRBV21-1 corresponds to a pseudogene. This CDR3 has 16 residues. The CDR3 here is CASSKAGPDRVIVQYF. CDR3 sequence (DNA): TGTGCCAGCAGCAAAGCAGGTCCGGACAGGGTTATTGTGCAGTACTTC.

This clonotype showed up just a few times. This chain connects TRBV6-2 or TRBV6-3 to TRBJ1-5, with 9 nucleotides matching TRBD1. The CDR3 has 15 amino acids. CDR1 is MNHEY, CDR2 SVGEGT, per germline. Trimming cost V 6 bases and J 6 bases; bases outside gene matches: 9. CDR3 in DNA: TGTGCCAGCAGGCTCACAGGGGGCGCATCTCAGCCCCAGCATTTT. This sequence encodes CASRLTGGASQPQHF.

This clonotype appeared a few times. V and J are TRBV6-1 and TRBJ1-5, with 9 bases matching TRBD1. V gave up 7 bases and J gave up 2 bases; unmatched junction bases: 6. The germline CDR1 and CDR2 sequences are MNHNS and SASEGT. The CDR3 contains 15 residues. The DNA for the CDR3 is TGTGCCAGCAATACAGGGGGCGGGGGCAATCAGCCCCAGCATTTT. The encoded protein is CASNTGGGGNQPQHF.

V and J are TRBV11-3 and TRBJ2-7; tentatively, D is TRBD1 (6 bases). The CDR3 is 12 amino acids. CDR1 and CDR2 (germline): SGHNT, YENEEA. V was trimmed by 6 bases and J by 7 bases, leaving 13 bases between them. The CDR3 here is CASSNRDREQYF. CDR3 nucleotide sequence: TGTGCCAGCAGTAACAGGGACCGGGAGCAGTACTTC.

This clonotype ranks as large. The gene calls are TRBV19 and TRBJ2-5; TRBD2 aligns across 8 bases. The V segment lost 5 bases and the J segment 5 bases; nucleotides outside the gene matches: 13. From germline, CDR1 is LNHDA and CDR2 SQIVND (reference sequence). The CDR3 extends over 16 amino acids. The CDR3 nucleotides read TGTGCCAGTAGTGGGGGACTAGTATTCGCCGGGGAGACCCAGTACTTC. Translation gives CASSGGLVFAGETQYF.

Only a few counts were recorded for this clonotype. The chain recombines TRBV7-2 with TRBJ1-6; D unresolved. CDR1 is SGHTA and CDR2 is FQGNSA in the germline V gene. V gave up 2 bases and J gave up 5 bases, with 13 bases separating them. This CDR3 is 16 amino acids long. DNA for the CDR3: TGTGCCAGCAGCTTAAGGTTTCCTCGAAATAATTCACCCCTCCACTTT. This translates into CASSLRFPRNNSPLHF.

J is TRBJ1-3 and V is TRBV28; D uncertain. Trimming shortened V by 2 bases and J by 8 bases, and 10 bases separated the two germline ends. Germline V gene data show CDR1 as MDHEN and CDR2 as SYDVKM. This CDR3 comprises 13 residues. In DNA, the CDR3 is TGTGCCAGCAGTTTAAACAAGGCCTACACCATATATTTT. Its protein product is CASSLNKAYTIYF.

V gene TRBV14 combines with J gene TRBJ1-2; D is undetermined. Trimming shortened V by 4 bases and J by 8 bases, and 14 bases separated the two germline ends. The CDR3 has 13 amino acids. Germline loops: CDR1 SGHDN, CDR2 FVKESK. Here the CDR3 DNA reads TGTGCCAGCAGCCCCAAGATCCGGACCGGCTACACCTTC. It is translated as CASSPKIRTGYTF. The full variable domain, in which reference TRBV14 and TRBJ1-2 provide the parts outside the CDR3, is EAGVTQFPSHSVIEKGQTVTLRCDPISGHDNLYWYRRVMGKEIKFLLHFVKESKQDESGMPNNRFLAERTGGTYSTLKVQPAELEDSGVYFCASSPKIRTGYTFGSGTRLTVV.

This clonotype was detected only a few times. V usage is TRBV24-1 and J usage is TRBJ2-1, with 9 bases fitting TRBD1. V lost 2 bases to trimming and J lost 5 bases; unmatched junction nucleotides: 12. Germline V gives CDR1 KGHDR, CDR2 SFDVKD. The CDR3 covers 18 residues. The CDR3 loop is CATSDYPTGTGSHNEQFF. The CDR3 nucleotides read TGTGCCACCAGTGATTATCCTACCGGGACAGGGAGCCACAATGAGCAGTTCTTC.

This clonotype is medium-sized (0.01 to 0.1%). The chain carries TRBV20-1 and TRBJ2-7; tentative D call: TRBD2 (6 bases). Germline-derived CDR1 and CDR2 are DFQATT and SNEGSKA (reference sequence). The CDR3 runs to 14 residues. The ends were cut back, 1 base at V and 3 bases at J, with 13 bases in the middle. CDR3 region: CSARAQRALYEQYF. For the CDR3, the DNA is TGCAGTGCTAGAGCCCAGCGGGCCCTCTACGAGCAGTACTTC.